This TCR beta chain was recovered during a study of blood T cell repertoires in COVID-19. Study-level information: Sites in the United States, Italy and Spain provided acute and convalescent COVID-19 samples. Nucleic acid was either cDNA or gDNA, and it came from T cells, B-cell-depleted T cells, or PBMCs.

The CDR3 consists of 15 residues. With V trimmed by 0 bases and J by 6 bases, 10 bases remained unmatched. The germline gives CDR1 GTSNPN, CDR2 SVGIG (reference sequence). This clone is a singleton in its sample. In the source study's methods: Reference gene primer amplification yielded estimated nucleated cell counts. TCRdb's table, derived via immunoSEQ multiplex PCR, lists solely in-frame clones and lacks some. D and trimming come from the DNA, and the V and J calls and clone size come from that table. The top ten hold 6.2% of the sample, which has a few hundred thousand clones, 80% to 90% seen once.

This clonotype originated in a man between 60 and 75 years old with acute or convalescent COVID-19. The sample taken for sequencing was peripheral blood. This chain uses TRBV30 with TRBJ2-7; 8 bases align to TRBD2. Here the CDR3 reads CAWSVLKGLVLEQYF. The CDR3 DNA sequence: TGTGCCTGGAGTGTACTCAAGGGACTAGTCCTCGAGCAGTACTTC.